These T cell receptor beta chains were read from a single sample in a study of blood T cell repertoires in COVID-19. Sequenced by immunoSEQ multiplex PCR; TCRdb stores in-frame clones only, minus some. The data hold 75,000 to 100,000 clones, with 70% to 90% observed a single time. The sample taken for sequencing was peripheral blood. These receptors were obtained from a man of 80 years or more with acute or convalescent COVID-19. Both conserved end residues are part of each CDR3. The order of the fields is CDR3 DNA, CDR3 protein, D gene, clone size, J gene, V gene. The D gene is left open where the match is weak. Only some rows state a clone size, as once, few, many or a class for expanded clones.

CDR3nt: TGCGCCAGCAGACGGACAGCCGACTCTGGAAACACCATATATTTT
CDR3aa: CASRRTADSGNTIYF
d_gene: .
abundance: .
j_gene: TRBJ1-3
v_gene: TRBV4-3

CDR3nt: TGTGCCAGTACCCCCCCCAGGGGTTCGTCCAAAAACATTCAGTACTTC
CDR3aa: CASTPPRGSSKNIQYF
d_gene: .
abundance: .
j_gene: TRBJ2-4
v_gene: TRBV19

CDR3nt: TGTGCCGCCAGCGGCCCCAGCACAGATACGCAGTATTTT
CDR3aa: CAASGPSTDTQYF
d_gene: .
abundance: .
j_gene: TRBJ2-3
v_gene: TRBV28

CDR3nt: TGTGCCAGCTTGGGACAGGGGACAGATACGCAGTATTTT
CDR3aa: CASLGQGTDTQYF
d_gene: TRBD1
abundance: once
j_gene: TRBJ2-3
v_gene: TRBV6-6

CDR3nt: TGTGCCAGCAGTTTATTTCAGGGTACCAGCGAGCAGTACTTC
CDR3aa: CASSLFQGTSEQYF
d_gene: .
abundance: .
j_gene: TRBJ2-7
v_gene: TRBV27

CDR3nt: TGTGCCAGCCGCCCCCGCTCGAGAACGGTAGATACGCAGTATTTT
CDR3aa: CASRPRSRTVDTQYF
d_gene: .
abundance: .
j_gene: TRBJ2-3
v_gene: TRBV28

CDR3nt: TGTGCCAGCAGGACTGCCGGAAACACCATATATTTT
CDR3aa: CASRTAGNTIYF
d_gene: .
abundance: .
j_gene: TRBJ1-3
v_gene: TRBV28

CDR3nt: TGTGCCAGTAGTAGGCAGCGGGAGACCCAGTACTTC
CDR3aa: CASSRQRETQYF
d_gene: .
abundance: .
j_gene: TRBJ2-5
v_gene: TRBV19

CDR3nt: TGCAGCGTTGGCGTATACAATGAGCAGTTCTTC
CDR3aa: CSVGVYNEQFF
d_gene: .
abundance: .
j_gene: TRBJ2-1
v_gene: TRBV29-1

CDR3nt: TGTGCCAGCAGCACGAGGGACAGGTGGACCGGGGAGCTGTTTTTT
CDR3aa: CASSTRDRWTGELFF
d_gene: TRBD1
abundance: .
j_gene: TRBJ2-2
v_gene: TRBV5-6

CDR3nt: TGTGCCAGCAGTGAACGGACAGCGGAGAGTAATTCACCCCTCCACTTT
CDR3aa: CASSERTAESNSPLHF
d_gene: .
abundance: .
j_gene: TRBJ1-6
v_gene: TRBV2

CDR3nt: TGTGCCAGCAGCCCAGGCCGGGGTTACCAGCCCCAGCATTTT
CDR3aa: CASSPGRGYQPQHF
d_gene: .
abundance: .
j_gene: TRBJ1-5
v_gene: TRBV7-2